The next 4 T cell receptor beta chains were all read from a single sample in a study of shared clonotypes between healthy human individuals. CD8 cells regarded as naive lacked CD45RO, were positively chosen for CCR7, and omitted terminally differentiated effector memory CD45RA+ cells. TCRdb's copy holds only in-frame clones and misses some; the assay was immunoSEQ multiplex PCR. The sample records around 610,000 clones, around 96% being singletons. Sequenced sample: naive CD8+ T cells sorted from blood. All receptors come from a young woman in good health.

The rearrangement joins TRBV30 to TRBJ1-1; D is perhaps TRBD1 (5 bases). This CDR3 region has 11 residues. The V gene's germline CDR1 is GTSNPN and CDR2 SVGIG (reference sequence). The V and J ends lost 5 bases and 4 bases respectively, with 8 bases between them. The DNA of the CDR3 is TGTGCCTGGCAGGGAACCACTGAAGCTTTCTTT. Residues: CAWQGTTEAFF.

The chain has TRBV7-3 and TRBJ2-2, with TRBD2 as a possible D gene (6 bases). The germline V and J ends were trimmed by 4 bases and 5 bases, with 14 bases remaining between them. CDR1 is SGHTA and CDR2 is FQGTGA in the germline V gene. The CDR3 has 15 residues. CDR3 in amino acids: CASSSSETGTGELFF. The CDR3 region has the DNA TGTGCCAGCAGCTCTAGCGAAACCGGTACCGGGGAGCTGTTTTTT.

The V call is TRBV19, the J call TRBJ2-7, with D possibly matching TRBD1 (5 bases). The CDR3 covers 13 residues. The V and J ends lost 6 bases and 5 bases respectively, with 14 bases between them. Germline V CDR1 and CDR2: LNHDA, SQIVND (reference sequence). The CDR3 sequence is CASSKTVSNEQYF. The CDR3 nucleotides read TGTGCCAGTAGCAAGACAGTTAGTAACGAGCAGTACTTC.

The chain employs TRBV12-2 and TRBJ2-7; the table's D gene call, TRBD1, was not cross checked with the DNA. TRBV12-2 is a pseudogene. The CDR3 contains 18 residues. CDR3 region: CASRLETLQGGKFCEQYF. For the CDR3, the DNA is TGTGCAAGTCGCTTAGAGACCCTGCAGGGGGGAAAATTCTGCGAGCAGTACTTC.